This is a list of T cell receptor beta chains from one sample in a study of cytomegalovirus exposure and HLA in healthy donors. Profiled with immunoSEQ multiplex PCR; TCRdb holds only in-frame clones, not every one. The table lists about 200,000 clones, 79% of them singletons. Sequenced sample: PBMCs. Receptors originate from a woman younger than 45 in good health and CMV-seropositive. CDR3s include the opening cysteine and the closing phenylalanine or tryptophan. Fields, in order: J gene, D gene, clone size, V gene, CDR3 DNA, CDR3 protein. D genes are given only for firm matches. Only part of the rows carry a size: once, few, many, or a class if the clone is expanded.

>TRBJ1-5|TRBD1|once|TRBV12-5
TGTGCTAGTGGTTTGGTATGGACAGGGGGTGTAGGCAATCAGCCCCAGCATTTT
CASGLVWTGGVGNQPQHF
>TRBJ1-4|TRBD1|-|TRBV19
TGTGCCAGTTGCCCGACAGGGCAGTATGAAAAACTGTTTTTT
CASCPTGQYEKLFF
>TRBJ2-5|-|-|TRBV7-9
TGTGCCAGCAGCTCCCCTAAGGGGCCAGAGACCCAGTACTTC
CASSSPKGPETQYF
>TRBJ2-7|TRBD1|-|TRBV27
TGTGCCAGCGGCTACGCACCGAACAGGGGGAACTACGAGCAGTACTTC
CASGYAPNRGNYEQYF
>TRBJ2-3|-|-|TRBV5-4
TGTGCCAGCAGCTTGGACTCCACAGATACGCAGTATTTT
CASSLDSTDTQYF
>TRBJ2-5|TRBD2|-|TRBV5-1
TGCGCCAGCAGCTTAGCCGGGACTAGGGGGGAGACCCAGTACTTC
CASSLAGTRGETQYF
>TRBJ2-2|TRBD2|-|TRBV9
TGTGCCAGCAGCCCAGGACTAGGCACCGGGGAGCTGTTTTTT
CASSPGLGTGELFF
>TRBJ1-2|-|few|TRBV7-8
TGTGCCAGCAGCTTAGGGCCCGCAGGGCACTATGGCTACACCTTC
CASSLGPAGHYGYTF
>TRBJ2-7|TRBD1|-|TRBV11-3
TGTGCCAGCAGCCCTGGACAGGGGAGCTCCTACGAGCAGTACTTC
CASSPGQGSSYEQYF
>TRBJ1-2|-|-|TRBV7-6
TGTGCCAGCAGCTCCGGGGTGCGCTATGGCTACACCTTC
CASSSGVRYGYTF
>TRBJ2-5|-|-|TRBV2
TGTGCCAGCTCGTATGCGGAGACCCAGTACTTC
CASSYAETQYF
>TRBJ2-7|TRBD1|-|TRBV6-5
TGTGCCAGCAGTTACTATCGGACAGGGAACTCCTACGAGCAGTACTTC
CASSYYRTGNSYEQYF
>TRBJ2-3|-|-|TRBV30
TGTGCCTGGAGTTTCACAGACTACCAGGTCACAGATACGCAGTATTTT
CAWSFTDYQVTDTQYF
>TRBJ2-1|-|-|TRBV9
TGTGCCAGCGCGGAGGGGGTGGGAGGGGCTGAGGGGGATGAGCAGTTCTTC
CASAEGVGGAEGDEQFF
>TRBJ2-1|TRBD2|-|TRBV11-3
TGTGCCAGCAGCTTCCTCAGAGAGGGACTAGCGACTACTGAGCAGTTCTTC
CASSFLREGLATTEQFF
>TRBJ1-2|TRBD1|-|TRBV7-2
TGTGCCAGCAGCCTGACCATAACGAGGACAGGGCTCGATGGCTACACCTTC
CASSLTITRTGLDGYTF
>TRBJ1-4|TRBD1|-|TRBV9
TGTGCCAGCAGCGTGGCCGGGACAGGGGGCGACGAACTGTTTTTT
CASSVAGTGGDELFF
>TRBJ2-7|-|-|TRBV7-6
TGTGCCAGCAGCCGGGGACAGCCGGGAGGGGAGCAGTACTTC
CASSRGQPGGEQYF